This is a list of T cell receptor beta chains from one sample in a study of blood T cell repertoires in COVID-19. Here immunoSEQ multiplex PCR was the method, and the copy in TCRdb shows in-frame clones only, minus some. The sample yields about 430,000 clones, roughly 90% seen once. Input material: PBMCs or T cells enriched from blood (not recorded which). Receptors originate from a woman in her 30s with acute COVID-19. CDR3s include the opening cysteine and the closing phenylalanine or tryptophan.

cdr3_length | v_call | cdr3_aa
13 | TRBV5-6 | CASSRPLTGGLHF
17 | TRBV6-2/TRBV6-3 | CASSYLFREVENTEAFF
15 | TRBV13 | CASSPEGQGVEKLFF
14 | TRBV11-2 | CASSLDRIYNEQFF
13 | TRBV7-9 | CACEGEAGNTIYF
13 | TRBV30 | CAWSKDRAQPQHF
17 | TRBV2 | CASSGRSTSGGYNEQFF
13 | TRBV12-3/TRBV12-4 | CASSQQGLYGYTF
13 | TRBV19 | CASSRVLYQPQHF
13 | TRBV19 | CAGARDSNQPQHF
14 | TRBV29-1 | CSDNPDRLNSPLHF
12 | TRBV21-1 | CAPRLRNTEAFF
15 | TRBV4-2 | CASSRTTGINYGYTF
13 | TRBV24-1 | CATSSGGGYEQFF
13 | TRBV20-1 | CSASKDMNSPLHF
15 | TRBV5-1 | CASSLLPRGTGELFF
17 | TRBV10-3 | CAISIGQGAFWNTEAFF
15 | TRBV5-6 | CASSSPGGAKREQFF
13 | TRBV27 | CASRRDSNEKLFF
16 | TRBV3-1/TRBV3-2 | CASSQEGGQGAREQYF
16 | TRBV24-1 | CATSDLHAGDLDTQYF
15 | TRBV2 | CARRGSSGGSYEQYF
14 | TRBV9 | CASSVTGVDYGYTF
12 | TRBV25-1 | CASGQVSYEQYF